Sequencing of this T cell receptor beta chain was carried out in a study of blood T cell repertoires in COVID-19. For the study at large: Acute and convalescent COVID-19 specimens originated in the United States, Italy and Spain. T cells, B-cell-depleted T cells, or PBMCs supplied cDNA or gDNA.

Authors' methods: Reference gene primer amplification gave nucleated cell count estimates. Using immunoSEQ multiplex PCR, the repertoire was profiled, and TCRdb retains in-frame clones only, with some absent. V and J calls and clone size are copied from that table; D and trimming were computed from the DNA. The sample has about 130,000 clones; approximately 85% are singletons. The CDR3 extends over 15 amino acids. Germline CDR1 reads SGHNT; CDR2 reads YENEEA. Deletions cut 3 bases from V and 4 bases from J, with 15 bases between. Notes on this clone: The sample holds other DNA sequences that translate to the same CDR3.

V gene TRBV11-3 combines with J gene TRBJ2-5; D possibly corresponds to TRBD1 (6 bases). The TCR comes from a human donor in a cohort sampled during active COVID-19. The sequencing sample was made of peripheral blood. This CDR3 reads CASSLTSGAGETQYF. The DNA for the CDR3 is TGTGCCAGCAGCTTGACATCAGGGGCAGGAGAGACCCAGTACTTC.